These T cell receptor beta chains were read from a single sample in a study of Ad26.COV2.S vaccination and SARS-CoV-2 variants. Libraries were prepared by immunoSEQ multiplex PCR; TCRdb keeps only in-frame clonotypes and omits some of them. Among some 180,000 clones, 70% to 90% were seen once, and the ten largest hold 5% to 7%. The sequences come from peripheral blood, collected after recovery from COVID-19. All receptors derive from a human donor who had recovered from COVID-19. Each CDR3 is given with its conserved first and last residue. Fields, in order: D gene, J gene, V gene, clone size, CDR3 DNA, CDR3 protein. A D gene is named only where the DNA matches it firmly. Expanded clones are given a class, and other clones once, few, many or no size at all.

D: -
J: TRBJ2-2
V: TRBV28
size: once
DNA: TGTGCCAGCAGTCCAGGGTCCACCGGGGAGCTGTTTTTT
CDR3: CASSPGSTGELFF

D: TRBD2
J: TRBJ2-1
V: TRBV28
size: -
DNA: TGTGCCAGCGCGACTAGCGGGGGGGCGGACGAGCAGTTCTTC
CDR3: CASATSGGADEQFF

D: -
J: TRBJ1-1
V: TRBV11-2
size: -
DNA: TGTGCCAGCAGCTTAGTAGGGGGGGGCACTGAAGCTTTCTTT
CDR3: CASSLVGGGTEAFF

D: -
J: TRBJ2-2
V: TRBV11-2
size: -
DNA: TGTGCCAGCAGCTTACACCCGAACACCGGGGAGCTGTTTTTT
CDR3: CASSLHPNTGELFF

D: -
J: TRBJ2-2
V: TRBV5-4
size: -
DNA: TGTGCCAGCAGCTCGACGGGGCCGAACACCGGGGAGCTGTTTTTT
CDR3: CASSSTGPNTGELFF

D: TRBD2
J: TRBJ2-7
V: TRBV5-6
size: -
DNA: TGTGCCAGCAGCTTGAGGACTAGCGGGGGGGCGTCAGAGCAGTACTTC
CDR3: CASSLRTSGGASEQYF

D: -
J: TRBJ2-6
V: TRBV5-1
size: -
DNA: TGCGCCAGCAGCGGGTGGAACAGCGCCGAAAGAGGGGCCAACGTCCTGACTTTC
CDR3: CASSGWNSAERGANVLTF

D: -
J: TRBJ2-1
V: TRBV15
size: -
DNA: TGTGCCACCAGCAGAGGGGGGGCGGCAAGGTCAGAGCAGTTCTTC
CDR3: CATSRGGAARSEQFF

D: TRBD1
J: TRBJ2-4
V: TRBV7-2
size: -
DNA: TGTGCCAGCAGCCCAGGGACAGTGCGGATTCAGTACTTC
CDR3: CASSPGTVRIQYF

D: TRBD2
J: TRBJ2-1
V: TRBV7-6
size: -
DNA: TGTGCCAGCAGCTCCTTCCGGACAAGCGGGGCTGGGACGGGTCGTGAGCAGTTCTTC
CDR3: CASSSFRTSGAGTGREQFF

D: -
J: TRBJ2-7
V: TRBV11-2
size: -
DNA: TGTGCCAGCAGCTCCTTCGGCGAGCAGTACTTC
CDR3: CASSSFGEQYF

D: TRBD1
J: TRBJ1-5
V: TRBV2
size: few
DNA: TGTGCCAGCAGTCGACAGGGGGCGAATAACAATCAGCCCCAGCATTTT
CDR3: CASSRQGANNNQPQHF

D: -
J: TRBJ2-5
V: TRBV5-1
size: -
DNA: TGCGCCAGCAGCCCGGGGGCTGGAGAGACCCAGTACTTC
CDR3: CASSPGAGETQYF

D: TRBD1
J: TRBJ1-2
V: TRBV19
size: -
DNA: TGTGCCAGTAGGCTCTTGGGACAGAAACTCTATGGCTACACCTTC
CDR3: CASRLLGQKLYGYTF

D: -
J: TRBJ2-5
V: TRBV29-1
size: -
DNA: TGCAGCGGGCTTCAGGGGGAGACCCAGTACTTC
CDR3: CSGLQGETQYF

D: -
J: TRBJ1-1
V: TRBV3-1/TRBV3-2
size: -
DNA: TGTGCCAGCAGCCAAGATTTCTTAGGGGTGTCGAACACTGAAGCTTTCTTT
CDR3: CASSQDFLGVSNTEAFF

D: -
J: TRBJ1-1
V: TRBV14
size: -
DNA: TGTGCCAGCAGCCAAGATATTGTCAGGGGACCTATTGAAGCTTTCTTT
CDR3: CASSQDIVRGPIEAFF

D: -
J: TRBJ1-1
V: TRBV21-1
size: -
DNA: TGTGCCAGCAGCAAAAAAGGTAGCGGACCGAAAACTAGAAGCGCTGAAGCTTTCTTT
CDR3: CASSKKGSGPKTRSAEAFF

D: -
J: TRBJ1-4
V: TRBV27
size: -
DNA: TGTGCCAGCAGTTTGAAGACAGGATATAATGAAAAACTGTTTTTT
CDR3: CASSLKTGYNEKLFF

D: TRBD2
J: TRBJ2-1
V: TRBV18
size: -
DNA: TGTGCCAGCTCTCCCGGGACTAGCGGTTACAATGAGCAGTTCTTC
CDR3: CASSPGTSGYNEQFF

D: -
J: TRBJ2-7
V: TRBV15
size: -
DNA: TGTGCCACCAGCAGAGACCCAGGGTATAGCTCCTACGAGCAGTACTTC
CDR3: CATSRDPGYSSYEQYF

D: -
J: TRBJ1-5
V: TRBV4-1
size: -
DNA: TGCGCCAGCAGCCAACCCCCCAAGGGGGAACCCCAGCATTTT
CDR3: CASSQPPKGEPQHF

D: -
J: TRBJ2-1
V: TRBV2
size: few
DNA: TGTGCCAGCAGTCCTATGCGGGGAAGAAGTGAGCAGTTCTTC
CDR3: CASSPMRGRSEQFF

D: -
J: TRBJ2-4
V: TRBV4-2
size: -
DNA: TGTGCCAGCAGCCAACCAGGGTCGCCGCGTGGAAACATTCAGTACTTC
CDR3: CASSQPGSPRGNIQYF

D: TRBD1
J: TRBJ1-4
V: TRBV5-6
size: -
DNA: TGTGCCAGCAGCATCACAGGGGGCGTAGGTGAAAAACTGTTTTTT
CDR3: CASSITGGVGEKLFF

D: -
J: TRBJ2-5
V: TRBV28
size: -
DNA: TGTGCCAGCAGCCTTCCCCGGGTACAAGAGACCCAGTACTTC
CDR3: CASSLPRVQETQYF

D: TRBD1
J: TRBJ2-4
V: TRBV19
size: -
DNA: TGTGCCAGTAGTATTGTGGACAGGGTCGAGGGAAACATTCAGTACTTC
CDR3: CASSIVDRVEGNIQYF

D: TRBD2
J: TRBJ2-3
V: TRBV19
size: once
DNA: TGTGCCAGTAGTATAGTAGCGGGGGGGCCAAATACGCAGTATTTT
CDR3: CASSIVAGGPNTQYF

D: TRBD1
J: TRBJ1-2
V: TRBV6-5
size: -
DNA: TGTGCCAGCAGAAAGGGGGCCCTTCTCTATGGCTACACCTTC
CDR3: CASRKGALLYGYTF